This TCR beta chain originates from a study of blood T cell repertoires in COVID-19. Study at large: T cells, B-cell-depleted T cells, or PBMCs provided the cDNA or gDNA that served as material.

Only in-frame clones appear in the TCRdb table, and some are missing; sequencing was by immunoSEQ multiplex PCR. Here the sample spans over 250,000 clones, over 85% being singletons. The CDR3 length is 12 residues. Losses at the gene ends were 6 bases for V and 10 bases for J; bases not matched to a gene: 8. In germline, CDR1 is SEHNR, CDR2 FQNEAQ (reference sequence). The rearrangement uses TRBV7-9 and TRBJ1-1, with TRBD1 identical over 7 bases. The sequence came from a woman aged 60-75 years who had recovered from COVID-19. Specimen: PBMCs or T cells enriched from blood (not recorded which). The CDR3 region is CASRAGTVRAFF. CDR3 sequence (DNA): TGTGCCAGCAGAGCCGGGACAGTGAGAGCTTTCTTT.